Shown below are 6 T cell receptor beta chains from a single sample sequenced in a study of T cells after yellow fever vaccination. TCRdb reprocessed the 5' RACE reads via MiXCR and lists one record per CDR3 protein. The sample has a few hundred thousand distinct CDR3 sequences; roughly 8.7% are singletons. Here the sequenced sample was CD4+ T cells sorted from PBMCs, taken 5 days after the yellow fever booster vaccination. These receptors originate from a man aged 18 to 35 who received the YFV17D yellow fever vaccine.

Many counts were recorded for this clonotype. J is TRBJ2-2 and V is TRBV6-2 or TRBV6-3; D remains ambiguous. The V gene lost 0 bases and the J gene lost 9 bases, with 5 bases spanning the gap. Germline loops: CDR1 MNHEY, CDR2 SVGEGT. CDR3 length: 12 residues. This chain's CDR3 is CASSYSPWELFF. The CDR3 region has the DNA TGTGCCAGCAGTTACTCACCGTGGGAGCTGTTTTTT.

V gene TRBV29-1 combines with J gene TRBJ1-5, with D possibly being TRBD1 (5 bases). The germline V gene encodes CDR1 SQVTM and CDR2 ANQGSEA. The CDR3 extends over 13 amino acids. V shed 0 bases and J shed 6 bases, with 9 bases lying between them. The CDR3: CSVEEGLGQPQHF. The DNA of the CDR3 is TGCAGCGTTGAAGAGGGACTTGGTCAGCCCCAGCATTTT.

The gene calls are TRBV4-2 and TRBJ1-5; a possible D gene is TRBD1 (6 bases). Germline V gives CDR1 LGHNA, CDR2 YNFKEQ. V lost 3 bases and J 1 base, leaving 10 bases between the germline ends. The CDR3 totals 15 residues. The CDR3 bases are TGTGCCAGCAGCCACGAGGGGGACAGCAATCAGCCCCAGCATTTT. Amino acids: CASSHEGDSNQPQHF.

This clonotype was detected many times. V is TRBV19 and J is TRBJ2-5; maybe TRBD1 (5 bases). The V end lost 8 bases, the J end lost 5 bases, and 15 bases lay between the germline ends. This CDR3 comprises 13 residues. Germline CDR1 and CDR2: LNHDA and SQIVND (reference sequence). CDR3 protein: CASRFRDVETQYF. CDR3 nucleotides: TGTGCCAGTCGGTTCAGGGATGTGGAGACCCAGTACTTC. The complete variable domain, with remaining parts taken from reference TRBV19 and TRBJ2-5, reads DGGITQSPKYLFRKEGQNVTLSCEQNLNHDAMYWYRQDPGQGLRLIYYSQIVNDFQKGDIAEGYSVSREKKESFPLTVTSAQKNPTAFYLCASRFRDVETQYFGPGTRLLVL.

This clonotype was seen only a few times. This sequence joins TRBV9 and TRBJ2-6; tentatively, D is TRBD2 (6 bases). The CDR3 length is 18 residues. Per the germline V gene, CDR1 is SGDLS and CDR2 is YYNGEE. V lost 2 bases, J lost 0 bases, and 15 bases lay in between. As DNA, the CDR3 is TGTGCCAGCAGCGTTGACGGGGGAGATTACTCTGGGGCCAACGTCCTGACTTTC. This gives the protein CASSVDGGDYSGANVLTF.

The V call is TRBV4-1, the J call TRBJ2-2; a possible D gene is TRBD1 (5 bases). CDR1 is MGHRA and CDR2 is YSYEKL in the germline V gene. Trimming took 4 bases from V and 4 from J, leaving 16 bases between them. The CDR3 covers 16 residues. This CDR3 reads CASSRGYRTGTGELFF. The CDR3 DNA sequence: TGCGCCAGCAGCCGGGGATACAGGACGGGCACCGGGGAGCTGTTTTTT.